Presented here are 25 T cell receptor beta chains from one specimen sequenced in a study of blood T cell repertoires in COVID-19. The protocol was immunoSEQ multiplex PCR, while the TCRdb copy is restricted to in-frame clones and leaves out a portion. The repertoire holds roughly 140,000 clones, with approximately 80% as singletons. The sample taken for sequencing was peripheral blood. The source is a man aged 55 to 70 with acute or convalescent COVID-19.

This clone has a handful of counts. This chain uses TRBV5-4 with TRBJ2-4; 9 bases map to TRBD1. CDR3 size: 17 residues. The V segment lost 4 bases and the J segment 0 bases; nucleotides outside the gene matches: 8. Germline values: CDR1 SGHNT, CDR2 YYREEE (reference sequence). CDR3: CASSRTGETLAKNIQYF. The CDR3 DNA reads TGTGCCAGCAGCCGGACAGGGGAGACCTTAGCCAAAAACATTCAGTACTTC.

The rearrangement uses TRBV28 and TRBJ1-2; D remains ambiguous. V lost 4 bases and J 5 bases, leaving 8 bases between the germline ends. The CDR3 length is 12 residues. Germline V lookup: CDR1 MDHEN, CDR2 SYDVKM. In nucleotides, the CDR3 is TGTGCCAGCAGTTCGGGGAGGTATGGCTACACCTTC. Its protein product is CASSSGRYGYTF.

V and J are TRBV28 and TRBJ1-5; 10 nucleotides agree with TRBD1. With 5 bases clipped from V and 5 bases from J, the junction kept 6 bases outside the gene matches. The V gene's germline CDR1 is MDHEN and CDR2 SYDVKM. The CDR3 totals 15 residues. As DNA, the CDR3 is TGTGCCAGCAGTCTAGGGACAGGGGTTGATCAGCCCCAGCATTTT. This codes for CASSLGTGVDQPQHF.

The V and J genes are TRBV6-5 and TRBJ2-5; TRBD2 might be the D (6 bases). V lost 5 bases, J lost 9 bases, and 22 bases lay in between. CDR1 is MNHEY, CDR2 SVGAGI, per germline. This CDR3 has 15 residues. The CDR3 region has the DNA TGTGCCAGCAGTCCCGTAGGGGCCATGCCGGGGGCCCAGTACTTC. Translating it yields CASSPVGAMPGAQYF.

V gene TRBV5-1 combines with J gene TRBJ2-6; 10 positions agree with TRBD2. CDR3 length: 17 amino acids. The V segment lost 4 bases and the J segment 2 bases; nucleotides outside the gene matches: 6. Germline V gene lookup returns CDR1 SGHRS and CDR2 YFSETQ. The CDR3, as DNA: TGCGCCAGCAGCCCCGGGACTAGCGCACCTGGGGCCAACGTCCTGACTTTC. It is translated as CASSPGTSAPGANVLTF. The entire variable domain, with the rest obtained from reference TRBV5-1 and TRBJ2-6, is as follows: KAGVTQTPRYLIKTRGQQVTLSCSPISGHRSVSWYQQTPGQGLQFLFEYFSETQRNKGNFPGRFSGRQFSNSRSEMNVSTLELGDSALYLCASSPGTSAPGANVLTFGAGSRLTVL.

The rearrangement links TRBV4-2 to TRBJ1-2; 8 nucleotides agree with TRBD1. This CDR3 has 17 amino acids. After removal of 2 bases from V and 4 bases from J, the junction contained 12 bases not matched to a gene. Germline-derived CDR1 and CDR2 are LGHNA and YNFKEQ. As DNA, the CDR3 is TGTGCCAGCAGCCAAACATCGACAGGGGTACGAACCTATGGCTACACCTTC. It encodes CASSQTSTGVRTYGYTF.

The chain is built from TRBV9 and TRBJ2-3, with 9 bases that match TRBD2. CDR3 length equals 15 residues. V gave up 4 bases and J gave up 1 base; unmatched junction bases: 4. The germline gives CDR1 SGDLS, CDR2 YYNGEE. The CDR3 loop reads CASSPASGGTDTQYF. As DNA, the CDR3 is TGTGCCAGCAGCCCCGCTAGCGGGGGCACAGATACGCAGTATTTT.

This clone was counted a few times. This chain connects TRBV12-3 or TRBV12-4 to TRBJ2-5; D is uncertain. CDR3 length equals 10 residues. The ends were cut back, 8 bases at V and 7 bases at J, with 8 bases in the middle. The CDR3 DNA sequence: TGTGCCAGCGCGTCGCGGACCCAGTACTTC. It yields the protein CASASRTQYF.

The chain links TRBV25-1 to TRBJ2-1; TRBD2 matches 8 bases. Germline lookup yields CDR1 MGHDK and CDR2 SYGVNS. With 2 bases clipped from V and 10 bases from J, the junction kept 10 bases outside the gene matches. The CDR3 extends over 15 amino acids. The CDR3 bases are TGTGCCAGCAGTGAAGGGGGTAGCGGGATAGGGGAGCAGTTCTTC. Encoded protein: CASSEGGSGIGEQFF.

This clone was counted only a few times. This rearrangement joins TRBV28 to TRBJ2-1; 11 nucleotides agree with TRBD2. The CDR3 sequence is 15 residues long. V lost 5 bases to trimming and J lost 4 bases; unmatched junction nucleotides: 4. Germline lookup yields CDR1 MDHEN and CDR2 SYDVKM. The CDR3 loop is CASSGTSGRYNEQFF. CDR3 coding DNA: TGTGCCAGCAGTGGCACTAGCGGGAGATACAATGAGCAGTTCTTC.

The DNA for the CDR3 is TGCGCCAGCAGCCGTGACAGGGTTGATGGCTACACCTTC. This codes for CASSRDRVDGYTF. The chain employs TRBV5-1 and TRBJ1-2; 7 nucleotides line up with TRBD1. With V trimmed by 4 bases and J by 6 bases, 6 bases remained unmatched. The CDR3 is 13 residues long. In germline, CDR1 is SGHRS, CDR2 YFSETQ.

This chain connects TRBV6-2 or TRBV6-3 to TRBJ2-7; D not resolved. V was clipped by 6 bases and J by 4 bases, with 7 bases between them. This CDR3 spans 11 amino acids. Germline assignment: CDR1 MNHEY and CDR2 SVGEGT. As DNA, the CDR3 is TGTGCCAGCAGCCTACAGTACGAGCAGTACTTC. Translation: CASSLQYEQYF.

V is TRBV2 and J is TRBJ2-7; TRBD1 is a possible D gene (5 bases). The CDR3 runs to 11 residues. Germline values: CDR1 SNHLY, CDR2 FYNNEI. The V end was cut by 3 bases, the J end by 5 bases, with 5 bases between. The CDR3 nucleotides are TGTGCCAGCAGTGACAGGGACGAGCAGTACTTC. Translation gives CASSDRDEQYF.

The genes are TRBV9 and TRBJ2-7, with a tentative D call TRBD1 (5 bases). V lost 0 bases and J 1 base, leaving 11 bases between the germline ends. The CDR3 has 15 residues. Germline V gene sequence: CDR1 SGDLS, CDR2 YYNGEE. For the CDR3, the DNA is TGTGCCAGCAGCGTAGATGTGACAGCGTCCTACGAGCAGTACTTC. Protein sequence: CASSVDVTASYEQYF.

The V gene is TRBV2, the J gene TRBJ2-5; unclear D gene. Germline CDR1 and CDR2: SNHLY and FYNNEI. The length of the CDR3 is 14 residues. V lost 6 bases to trimming and J lost 5 bases, with 16 bases between them. The CDR3 region has the DNA TGTGCCAGCAGGCGATCCGCTAACAGCGAGACCCAGTACTTC. Residues: CASRRSANSETQYF.

The CDR3 here is CASSNPGYQETQYF. The DNA for the CDR3 is TGTGCCAGCAGCAACCCCGGGTATCAAGAGACCCAGTACTTC. V and J are TRBV28 and TRBJ2-5; D unclear. The CDR3 has 14 residues. The germline gives CDR1 MDHEN, CDR2 SYDVKM. The V end was cut by 6 bases, the J end by 2 bases, with 13 bases between.

The chain couples TRBV6-5 to TRBJ2-4; tentative D call: TRBD2 (5 bases). The V end was cut by 6 bases, the J end by 7 bases, with 16 bases between. The germline gives CDR1 MNHEY, CDR2 SVGAGI. The CDR3 extends over 14 amino acids. The CDR3 protein is CASRRDRVANIQYF. In nucleotides, the CDR3 is TGTGCCAGCAGGAGGGATAGGGTAGCGAACATTCAGTACTTC.

V usage is TRBV6-6 and J usage is TRBJ2-7; 10 bases map to TRBD1. In germline, CDR1 is MNHNY, CDR2 SVGAGI (reference sequence). The CDR3 totals 14 residues. V dropped 4 bases and J dropped 7; count of bases not matched to a gene: 7. CDR3: CASSWGQGRGEQYF. Written as DNA, the CDR3 is TGTGCCAGCAGTTGGGGACAGGGGAGAGGAGAGCAGTACTTC.

The rearrangement links TRBV4-1 to TRBJ2-2, with D tentatively TRBD2 (6 bases). The CDR3 spans 16 residues. Germline CDR1 reads MGHRA; CDR2 reads YSYEKL. Trimming removed 1 base from V and 4 bases from J, with 13 bases in between. The CDR3 sequence: CASSQGREYSTGELFF. The DNA for the CDR3 is TGCGCCAGCAGCCAAGGGAGGGAGTATTCCACCGGGGAGCTGTTTTTT.

The sample holds one count of this clone. This chain joins TRBV6-2 or TRBV6-3 and TRBJ2-2; TRBD2 matches at 12 bases. The junction had 6 bases not matched to a gene; V was cut back by 6 bases and J by 7 bases. Per germline, CDR1 MNHEY and CDR2 SVGEGT. The CDR3 is 15 residues long. CDR3 protein: CASRPSGGAVGELFF. The DNA of the CDR3 is TGTGCCAGCAGACCTAGCGGGGGGGCTGTCGGGGAGCTGTTTTTT.

This chain joins TRBV7-6 and TRBJ1-3; no definite D call. Germline assignment: CDR1 SGHVS and CDR2 FNYEAQ. The CDR3 sequence is 15 residues long. V was pared by 2 bases and J by 0 bases, with 8 bases between. The CDR3 nucleotides read TGTGCCAGCAGCTTAATGGAGAGCTCTGGAAACACCATATATTTT. This codes for CASSLMESSGNTIYF.

This clone was found a few times. The J gene is TRBJ2-7, the V gene TRBV12-1; the table names TRBD1, a call not compared with the DNA. TRBV12-1 is assigned pseudogene status. The CDR3 extends over 17 amino acids. In nucleotides, the CDR3 is TGTGCCAGCAGCACCCAAAACCGGGACAAGCGCACCTACGAGCAGTACTTC. As protein: CASSTQNRDKRTYEQYF.

The chain combines TRBV24-1 with TRBJ1-5, with 7 bases fitting TRBD1. CDR1 and CDR2 (germline): KGHDR, SFDVKD. The CDR3 is 16 amino acids. V was clipped by 3 bases and J by 4 bases; unmatched bases: 8. The CDR3 here is CATSDPLGTVNQPQHF. Written as DNA, the CDR3 is TGTGCCACCAGTGATCCTTTAGGGACAGTAAATCAGCCCCAGCATTTT.

The chain has TRBV19 and TRBJ1-6; 7 bases are shared with TRBD1. Losses at the gene ends were 4 bases for V and 6 bases for J; bases not matched to a gene: 6. The CDR3 runs 15 residues. Germline-derived CDR1 and CDR2 are LNHDA and SQIVND (reference sequence). The CDR3, as DNA: TGTGCCAGTAGTAGAGGGACAGAAAGTAATTCACCCCTCCACTTT. Protein product: CASSRGTESNSPLHF.

This chain uses TRBV30 with TRBJ1-6; no reliable D call. V was shortened by 3 bases and J by 7 bases, with 19 bases between the two germline ends. Germline lookup yields CDR1 GTSNPN and CDR2 SVGIG (reference sequence). This CDR3 contains 16 residues. This CDR3 is CAWRTQGGVYNSPLHF. CDR3 nucleotides: TGTGCCTGGAGGACCCAAGGCGGGGTATACAATTCACCCCTCCACTTT.